This T cell receptor (beta chain) was retrieved from a study of blood T cell repertoires in COVID-19. About the research overall: Collection of acute and convalescent COVID-19 samples took place in the United States, Italy and Spain. Sample material is recorded as cDNA or gDNA derived from T cells, B-cell-depleted T cells, or PBMCs.

Original processing notes: Amplifying reference gene primers gave estimates of nucleated cell counts. Produced via immunoSEQ multiplex PCR; TCRdb's table is partial and in-frame only. That table supplies the V and J calls and clone size; D and trimming were determined from the DNA. The repertoire holds over 200,000 clones, around 83% seen once, with around 6% in the top ten. Germline V gives CDR1 SGHAT, CDR2 FQNNGV. CDR3 length: 14 amino acids. V shed 5 bases and J shed 6 bases, with 16 bases lying between them. The source of this sequence is a man older than 75 with acute or convalescent COVID-19. This chain links TRBV11-2 with TRBJ1-2, with a possible D match to TRBD1 (5 bases). The sample consisted of peripheral blood. CDR3 in DNA: TGTGCCAGCAGCCTGACCCCGGGGGGAGATGGCTACACCTTC. This translates into CASSLTPGGDGYTF.